This TCR beta chain was recorded in a study of a mutant IDH1 vaccine in newly diagnosed glioma. Broader study findings: Evidence of vaccine-induced immune responses was documented in over 85% of patients.

V trimming: 8 bases; J trimming: 3 bases; junction bases outside the gene matches: 7. This CDR3 has 14 amino acids. Looked up from germline, CDR1 is SEHNR and CDR2 is FQNEAQ (reference sequence). Regarding time point: week 23, last vaccination. A single vaccine dose contained 300 ug of mutant IDH1 20-mer peptide, and topical imiquimod was used with it. Notes on this clone: Its matching antigen is unknown.

Sequenced by immunoSEQ multiplex PCR; TCRdb stores in-frame clones only, minus some. The sample consists of 50,000 to 70,000 clones, 80% to 90% of them appearing once. This clonotype originated in a woman between 40 and 50 years old with glioma. Some clones in this sample may be carry-over from other donors' samples. The source material was PBMCs, sampled from a glioma patient whose treatment included an IDH1 peptide vaccine. The chain has TRBV7-9 and TRBJ2-7; TRBD1 matches 10 bases. The CDR3 reads CASGGTGVDYEQYF. In DNA, the CDR3 is TGTGCCAGCGGTGGGACAGGGGTTGACTACGAGCAGTACTTC. Based on the CDR3 plus reference TRBV7-9 and TRBJ2-7, the full variable domain is DTGVSQNPRHKITKRGQNVTFRCDPISEHNRLYWYRQTLGQGPEFLTYFQNEAQLEKSRLLSDRFSAERPKGSFSTLEIQRTEQGDSAMYLCASGGTGVDYEQYFGPGTRLTVT.